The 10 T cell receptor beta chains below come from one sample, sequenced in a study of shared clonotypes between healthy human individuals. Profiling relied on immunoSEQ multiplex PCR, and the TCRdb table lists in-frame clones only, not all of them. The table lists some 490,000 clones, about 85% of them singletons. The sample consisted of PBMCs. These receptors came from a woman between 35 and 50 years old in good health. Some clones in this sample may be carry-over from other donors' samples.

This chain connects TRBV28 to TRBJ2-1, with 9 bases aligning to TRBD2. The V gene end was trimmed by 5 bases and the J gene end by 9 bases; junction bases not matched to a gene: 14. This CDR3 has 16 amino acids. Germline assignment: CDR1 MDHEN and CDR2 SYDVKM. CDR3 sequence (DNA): TGTGCCAGCAGTCGGGTTTGGAATAGCGGGAGAGCTGAGCAGTTCTTC. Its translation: CASSRVWNSGRAEQFF.

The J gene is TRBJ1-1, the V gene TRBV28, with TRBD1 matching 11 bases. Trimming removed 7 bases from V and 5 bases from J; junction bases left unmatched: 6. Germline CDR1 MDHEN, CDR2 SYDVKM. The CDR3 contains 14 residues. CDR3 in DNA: TGTGCCAGCATCCGGGGGACAGGGGGAACTGAAGCTTTCTTT. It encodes CASIRGTGGTEAFF.

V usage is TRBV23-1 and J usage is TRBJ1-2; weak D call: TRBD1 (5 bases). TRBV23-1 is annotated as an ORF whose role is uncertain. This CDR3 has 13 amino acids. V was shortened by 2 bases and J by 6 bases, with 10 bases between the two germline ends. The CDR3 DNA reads TGCGCCAGCAGTCAAAAGGGGTGGGATGGCTACACCTTC. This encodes CASSQKGWDGYTF.

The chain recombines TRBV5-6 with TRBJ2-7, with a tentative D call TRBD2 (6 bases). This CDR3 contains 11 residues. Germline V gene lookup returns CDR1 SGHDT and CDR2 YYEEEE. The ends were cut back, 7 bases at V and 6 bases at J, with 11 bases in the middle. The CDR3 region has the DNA TGTGCCAGCTCTGTGGGGGGCGAGCAGTACTTC. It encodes CASSVGGEQYF.

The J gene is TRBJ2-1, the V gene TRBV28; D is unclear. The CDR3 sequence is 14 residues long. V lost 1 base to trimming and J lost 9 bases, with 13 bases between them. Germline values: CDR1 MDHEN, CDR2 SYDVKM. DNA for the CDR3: TGTGCCAGCAGTTTATTGAGTTTGTCTGGTGAGCAGTTCTTC. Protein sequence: CASSLLSLSGEQFF.

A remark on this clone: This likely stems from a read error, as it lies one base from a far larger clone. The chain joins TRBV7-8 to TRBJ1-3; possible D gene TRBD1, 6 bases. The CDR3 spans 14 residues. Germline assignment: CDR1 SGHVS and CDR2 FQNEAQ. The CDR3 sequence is CASNARLVKGELHF. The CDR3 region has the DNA TGTGCCAGCAACGCGAGATTAGTAAAGGGGGAGTTACATTTT.

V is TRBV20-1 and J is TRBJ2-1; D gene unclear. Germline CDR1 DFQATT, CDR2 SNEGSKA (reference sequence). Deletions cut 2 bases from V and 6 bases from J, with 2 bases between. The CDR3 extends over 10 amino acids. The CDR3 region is CSARINEQFF. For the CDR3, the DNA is TGCAGTGCTAGAATCAATGAGCAGTTCTTC.

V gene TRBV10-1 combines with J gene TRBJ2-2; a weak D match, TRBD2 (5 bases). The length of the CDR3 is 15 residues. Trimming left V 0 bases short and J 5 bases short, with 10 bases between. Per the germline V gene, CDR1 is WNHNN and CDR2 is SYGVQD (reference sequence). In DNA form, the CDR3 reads TGCGCCAGCAGTGAGTCTCGGGGATCAACCGGGGAGCTGTTTTTT. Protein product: CASSESRGSTGELFF.

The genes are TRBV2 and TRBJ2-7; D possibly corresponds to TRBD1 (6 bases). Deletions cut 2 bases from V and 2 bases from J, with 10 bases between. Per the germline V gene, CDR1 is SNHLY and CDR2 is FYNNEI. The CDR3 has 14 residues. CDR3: CASSEYAGAYEQYF. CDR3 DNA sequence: TGTGCCAGCAGTGAATACGCAGGGGCCTACGAGCAGTACTTC.

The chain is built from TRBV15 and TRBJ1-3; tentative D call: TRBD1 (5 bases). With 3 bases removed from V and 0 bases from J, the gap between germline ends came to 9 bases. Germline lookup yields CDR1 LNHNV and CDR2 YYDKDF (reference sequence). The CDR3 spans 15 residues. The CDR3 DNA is TGTGCCACCAGCAGGAGACAGAGCTCTGGAAACACCATATATTTT. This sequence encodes CATSRRQSSGNTIYF. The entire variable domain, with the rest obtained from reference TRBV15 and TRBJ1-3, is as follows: DAMVIQNPRYQVTQFGKPVTLSCSQTLNHNVMYWYQQKSSQAPKLLFHYYDKDFNNEADTPDNFQSRRPNTSFCFLDIRSPGLGDTAMYLCATSRRQSSGNTIYFGEGSWLTVV.